Described below is a single TCR beta chain sequence and its context. What it binds is unknown. This entry belongs to a study of T cells in Graves' hyperthyroidism and ophthalmopathy. Findings of the study overall: The model foresaw ophthalmopathy a median roughly 6 months prior to onset. Most expanded thyroid clonotypes above 0.001 also appeared in blood. Ophthalmopathy could be told apart from stable hyperthyroidism with a 13 V-J model.

Amplified regions were TCR beta CDR3 sequences from RNA transcripts. With the HTBI primer set, the TCR CDR3 went through a first round of RT-PCR. Each CDR3 protein gets one entry after TCRdb re-called the multiplex PCR reads with MiXCR. The data hold 380,000 or so distinct CDR3 sequences, with about 13% observed a single time. Orbital computed tomography, thyroid ultrasound, serum thyroxine and TRAb, and clinical symptoms together informed the diagnoses. The sequenced sample was blood. The receptor comes from a man aged 25-45 years with Graves' hyperthyroidism that later progressed to Graves' ophthalmopathy.

CDR3 residues: CASSLVKVRGPYEQYF. CDR3 DNA sequence: TGTGCCAGCAGCTTAGTAAAGGTCAGGGGGCCTTACGAGCAGTACTTC. The rearrangement joins TRBV7-9 to TRBJ2-7, with TRBD1 matching over 8 bases. V gave up 1 base and J gave up 4 bases; unmatched junction bases: 9. The germline CDR1 and CDR2 sequences are SEHNR and FQNEAQ (reference sequence). There are 16 residues in the CDR3. Variable domain in full (rest from reference TRBV7-9 and TRBJ2-7): DTGVSQNPRHKITKRGQNVTFRCDPISEHNRLYWYRQTLGQGPEFLTYFQNEAQLEKSRLLSDRFSAERPKGSFSTLEIQRTEQGDSAMYLCASSLVKVRGPYEQYFGPGTRLTVT.